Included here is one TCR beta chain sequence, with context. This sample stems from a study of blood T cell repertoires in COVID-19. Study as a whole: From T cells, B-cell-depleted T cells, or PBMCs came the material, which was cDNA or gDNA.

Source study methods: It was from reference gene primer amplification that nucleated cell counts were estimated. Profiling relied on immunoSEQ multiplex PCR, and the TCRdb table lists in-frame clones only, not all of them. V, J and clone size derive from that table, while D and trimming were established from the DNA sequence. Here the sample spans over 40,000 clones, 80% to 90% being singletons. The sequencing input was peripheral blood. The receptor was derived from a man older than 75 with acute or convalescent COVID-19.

CDR3 DNA sequence: TGTGCCAGCAGCGCCCAGAACAGGGGGCTGCGGGGCTACACCTTC. Protein product: CASSAQNRGLRGYTF. This chain uses TRBV9 with TRBJ1-2; 9 bases align to TRBD1. This CDR3 is 15 amino acids long. CDR1 is SGDLS, CDR2 YYNGEE, per germline. Losses at the gene ends were 3 bases for V and 8 bases for J; bases not matched to a gene: 11.